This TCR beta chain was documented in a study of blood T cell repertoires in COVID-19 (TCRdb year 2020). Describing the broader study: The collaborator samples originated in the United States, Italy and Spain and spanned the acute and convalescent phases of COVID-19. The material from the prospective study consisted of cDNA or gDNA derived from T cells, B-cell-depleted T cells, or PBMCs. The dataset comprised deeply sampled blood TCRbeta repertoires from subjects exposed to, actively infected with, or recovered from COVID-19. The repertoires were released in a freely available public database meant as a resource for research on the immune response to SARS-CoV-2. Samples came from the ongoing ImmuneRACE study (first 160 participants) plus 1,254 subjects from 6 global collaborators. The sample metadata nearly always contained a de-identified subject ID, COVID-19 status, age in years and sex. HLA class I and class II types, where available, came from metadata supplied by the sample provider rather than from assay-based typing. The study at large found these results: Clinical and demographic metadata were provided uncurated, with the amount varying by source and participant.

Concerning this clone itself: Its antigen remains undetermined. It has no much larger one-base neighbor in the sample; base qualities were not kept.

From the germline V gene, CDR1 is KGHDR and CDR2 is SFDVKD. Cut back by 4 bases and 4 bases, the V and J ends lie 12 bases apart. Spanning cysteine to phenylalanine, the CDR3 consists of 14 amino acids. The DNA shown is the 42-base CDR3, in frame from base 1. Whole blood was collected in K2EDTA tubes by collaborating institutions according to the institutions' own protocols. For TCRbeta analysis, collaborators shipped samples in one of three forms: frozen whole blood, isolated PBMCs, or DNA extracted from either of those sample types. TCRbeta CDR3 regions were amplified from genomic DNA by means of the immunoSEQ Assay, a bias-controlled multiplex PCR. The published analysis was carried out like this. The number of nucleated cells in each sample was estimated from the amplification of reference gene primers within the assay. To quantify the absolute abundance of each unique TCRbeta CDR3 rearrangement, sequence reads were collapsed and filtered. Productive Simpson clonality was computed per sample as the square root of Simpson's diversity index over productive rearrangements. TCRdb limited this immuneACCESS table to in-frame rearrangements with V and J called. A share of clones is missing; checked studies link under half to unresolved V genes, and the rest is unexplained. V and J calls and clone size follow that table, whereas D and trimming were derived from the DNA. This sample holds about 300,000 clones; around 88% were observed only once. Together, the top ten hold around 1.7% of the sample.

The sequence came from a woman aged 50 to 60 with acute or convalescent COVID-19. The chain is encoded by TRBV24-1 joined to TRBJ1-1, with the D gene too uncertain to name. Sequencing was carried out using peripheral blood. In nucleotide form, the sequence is TGTGCCACCAGTGACCCCGACATCCCCACTGAAGCTTTCTTT. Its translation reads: CATSDPDIPTEAFF.